Listed below are T cell receptor beta chains from one sample, sequenced in a study of siplizumab effects on memory and regulatory T cells. Assay used: immunoSEQ multiplex PCR; TCRdb lists only in-frame clones, some missing. The repertoire holds 80,000 to 130,000 clones, with roughly 92% as singletons. The sequenced sample consisted of Tregs sorted from blood. All receptors derive from a human donor in good health. Each CDR3 is given without its conserved first and last residue. A D gene is named only where the DNA matches it firmly.

v_call,d_call,j_call,cdr3_aa
TRBV19,-,TRBJ2-1,ASSIAQWTYNEQF
TRBV5-1,TRBD1,TRBJ1-6,ASNNPGGAPLH
TRBV6-1,-,TRBJ1-1,ASKRGVNTEAF
TRBV11-2,-,TRBJ1-3,ASSPGNTIY
TRBV18,-,TRBJ2-5,ASSERIETQY
TRBV27,TRBD1,TRBJ1-2,ASRDTGQGDGYT
TRBV6-1,-,TRBJ1-1,ASVKQQAF
TRBV5-1,-,TRBJ2-5,ASSLVGRRETQY
TRBV5-4,TRBD2,TRBJ2-1,ASSIGLAGVYNEQF
TRBV15,-,TRBJ1-4,ATRNPGVEKLF
TRBV6-5,-,TRBJ1-5,ASSYGQGRGPQH
TRBV5-1,-,TRBJ2-1,ASSLPGSRNEQF
TRBV19,-,TRBJ1-2,ASSIFGSRVYGYT
TRBV5-5,-,TRBJ1-1,ASSLEAGYGAF
TRBV5-6,TRBD1,TRBJ2-7,ASSRDRGYYEQY
TRBV7-3,-,TRBJ2-3,ASSPGLSTDTQY
TRBV29-1,-,TRBJ2-5,SVSTGYGGQETQY
TRBV18,TRBD2,TRBJ2-1,ASSPSLAGDGYNEQF
TRBV28,TRBD1,TRBJ1-1,ACRGQDTEAF
TRBV6-5,-,TRBJ1-2,ASSYSTAYGYT
TRBV5-1,-,TRBJ2-7,ASSLSSPNYEQY
TRBV7-8,-,TRBJ2-7,ASSVQILVTHEQY
TRBV5-8,-,TRBJ1-5,ASSRRAGDYSNQPQH
TRBV10-2,-,TRBJ2-6,ASSESSRVGGANVLT
TRBV29-1,TRBD1,TRBJ1-2,SVWTGGRWDGYT
TRBV29-1,-,TRBJ2-1,SVFPGTQLNEQF
TRBV6-6,TRBD1,TRBJ2-7,ASSYASGQSYEQY
TRBV2,TRBD1,TRBJ1-1,ASSDSRGDTEAF
TRBV28,-,TRBJ2-1,ASSFRYNEQF
TRBV6-5,-,TRBJ2-7,ASSYGGTVFT
TRBV30,TRBD2,TRBJ2-1,AFRAGTLPELAEQF
TRBV5-4,TRBD2,TRBJ2-5,ASSPSGRETQY
TRBV7-9,-,TRBJ1-3,ASSFSGDGNTIY
TRBV7-3,TRBD2,TRBJ2-1,ASSPRGGFLSYNEQF
TRBV28,-,TRBJ1-2,ASSLAGYPDYGYT
TRBV7-9,-,TRBJ2-7,ASSPGRRSSYEQY
TRBV10-2,-,TRBJ2-5,ATQGARYQETQY
TRBV7-9,-,TRBJ2-1,ATPSDEGNEQF
TRBV6-1,-,TRBJ1-2,ASTLGQSLYGYT
TRBV11-2,TRBD1,TRBJ2-7,ASSSRQGSYEQY
TRBV5-1,TRBD1,TRBJ1-2,ASSSDRAAGYT
TRBV6-9,TRBD1,TRBJ1-2,ASSYGGQGYGYT
TRBV10-3,-,TRBJ1-1,AISESGSLNEAF
TRBV27,-,TRBJ2-7,ASGMGVYEQY
TRBV5-6,-,TRBJ1-2,ASSLRWVGYT
TRBV6-1,TRBD1,TRBJ1-3,ASSGARGPGNTIY
TRBV19,TRBD2,TRBJ2-7,ASGGASGRGEQY
TRBV4-2,TRBD1,TRBJ2-3,ASSQGDSHSGDTQY
TRBV28,-,TRBJ2-7,ASSHKPGHQQY
TRBV27,-,TRBJ2-7,ASSLFRGRNYEQY
TRBV5-1,TRBD1,TRBJ2-2,ASREKGQGTGELF
TRBV5-1,TRBD1,TRBJ1-1,ASSPGTGVITEAF
TRBV9,-,TRBJ2-7,ASSGRDTASYEQY
TRBV20-1,-,TRBJ2-1,SASFGREQF
TRBV7-8,-,TRBJ2-1,ASSPRTILYNEQF
TRBV5-4,-,TRBJ2-1,ASSLAGGGGGKQF
TRBV7-3,-,TRBJ1-1,ASSLKWDTEAF
TRBV12-2,-,TRBJ1-5,ASRVRLAAGGNQPQH
TRBV4-1,-,TRBJ2-7,ASSQSDTYEQY